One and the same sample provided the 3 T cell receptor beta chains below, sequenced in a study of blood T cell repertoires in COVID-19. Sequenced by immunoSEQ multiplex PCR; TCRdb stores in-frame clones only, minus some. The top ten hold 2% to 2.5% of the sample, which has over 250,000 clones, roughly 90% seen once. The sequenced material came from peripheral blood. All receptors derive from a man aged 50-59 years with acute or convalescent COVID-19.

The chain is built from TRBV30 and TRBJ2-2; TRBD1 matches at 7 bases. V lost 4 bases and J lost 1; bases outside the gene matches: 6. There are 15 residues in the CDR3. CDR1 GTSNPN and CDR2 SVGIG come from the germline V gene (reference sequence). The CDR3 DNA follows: TGTGCCTGGAAGGTCCGGGACAGGAACACCGGGGAGCTGTTTTTT. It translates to CAWKVRDRNTGELFF.

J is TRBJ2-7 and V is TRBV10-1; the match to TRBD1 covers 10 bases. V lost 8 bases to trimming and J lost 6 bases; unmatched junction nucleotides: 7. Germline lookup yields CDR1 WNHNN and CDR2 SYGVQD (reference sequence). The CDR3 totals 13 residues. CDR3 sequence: CASSGTGVSEQYF. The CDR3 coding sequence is TGCGCCAGCTCCGGGACAGGGGTTTCCGAGCAGTACTTC.

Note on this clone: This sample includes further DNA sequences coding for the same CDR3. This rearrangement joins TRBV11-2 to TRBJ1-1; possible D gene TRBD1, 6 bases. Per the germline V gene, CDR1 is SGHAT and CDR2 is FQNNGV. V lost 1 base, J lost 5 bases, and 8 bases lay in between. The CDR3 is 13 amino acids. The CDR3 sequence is CASSLGRGTEAFF. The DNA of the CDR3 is TGTGCCAGCAGCTTAGGAAGGGGGACTGAAGCTTTCTTT.